These T cell receptor beta chains were read from a single sample in a study of CD8 T cells in ankylosing spondylitis. TCRdb called the 5' RACE reads again in MiXCR, with one record for every CDR3 protein. The sample includes around 120,000 distinct CDR3 sequences, around 24% of them seen just once. The specimen was synovial fluid, either unsorted or a sorted T cell fraction (not recorded which). All receptors come from a male donor with ankylosing spondylitis. CDR3s include the opening cysteine and the closing phenylalanine or tryptophan. D genes are given only for firm matches. Clone sizes are given selectively: once, few, many, or a class where the clone is expanded.

>TRBV7-9|few|TRBD1|TRBJ2-7|11
TGTGCCAGCCTTGAGGGGGCCGAGCAGTACTTC
CASLEGAEQYF
>TRBV9|-|-|TRBJ1-6|16
TGTGCCAGCAGCGTAGGAGAAATGAGAAGCGCGACACCCCTCCACTTT
CASSVGEMRSATPLHF
>TRBV3-1|-|-|TRBJ1-3|17
TGTGCCAGCAGCCCCGCCCGGAGGAACTTGGCTGGAAACACCATATATTTT
CASSPARRNLAGNTIYF
>TRBV4-2|-|TRBD1|TRBJ2-6|18
TGTGCCAGCAGCCAGTCGGGACAGGGGGCTTCTGGGGCCAACGTCCTGACTTTC
CASSQSGQGASGANVLTF
>TRBV29-1|-|-|TRBJ2-7|13
TGCAGCGTTGACGTAAGAGGGACCTACGAGCAGTACTTC
CSVDVRGTYEQYF
>TRBV20-1|-|TRBD2|TRBJ2-7|13
TGCAGTGCTAGAGGGACTAGGGCCTACGAGCAGTACTTC
CSARGTRAYEQYF
>TRBV2|-|-|TRBJ1-4|14
TGTGCCAGCAAGTCGAATATGGATAACGAAAGACTGTTTTTT
CASKSNMDNERLFF
>TRBV5-5|few|TRBD2|TRBJ2-1|13
TGTGCCAGCAGCGAATCGGGGGGATGGGAGCAGTTCTTC
CASSESGGWEQFF
>TRBV24-1|few|TRBD2|TRBJ2-1|14
TGTGCCACCCAGCGGGAGGGCTCCTACAATGAGCAGTTCTTC
CATQREGSYNEQFF
>TRBV4-2|-|-|TRBJ2-5|15
TGTGCCAGCAGCCGGAAGGGAGGGGGCGGAGAGACCCAGTACTTC
CASSRKGGGGETQYF
>TRBV24-1|few|-|TRBJ1-1|14
TGTGCCACCAGTGACGCCGGGACTGACACTGAAGCTTTCTTT
CATSDAGTDTEAFF
>TRBV7-9|few|-|TRBJ2-5|15
TGTGCCAGCAGCTTTTCGGCCGGGCCACAAGAGACCCAGTACTTC
CASSFSAGPQETQYF
>TRBV19|-|-|TRBJ1-1|14
TGTGCCAGTAGTACCCTGGGGGCCGGCACTGAAGCTTTCTTT
CASSTLGAGTEAFF
>TRBV28|few|TRBD1|TRBJ2-7|16
TGTGCCAGCAGTATTCTGGGGGACAGACAATTCTACGAGCAGTACTTC
CASSILGDRQFYEQYF
>TRBV27|-|TRBD1|TRBJ2-7|15
TGTGCCAGCACTACCTCCCGGGACAGCACCTACGAGCAGTACTTC
CASTTSRDSTYEQYF
>TRBV13|-|TRBD1|TRBJ2-5|15
TGTGCCAGCAGCTTAAGTGGGACAGGAGTAGAGACCCAGTACTTC
CASSLSGTGVETQYF
>TRBV5-1|few|TRBD1|TRBJ2-2|16
TGCGCCAGCAGCTTGGAGGGACAGGGGGGCACCGGGGAGCTGTTTTTT
CASSLEGQGGTGELFF
>TRBV27|-|-|TRBJ1-5|14
TGTGCCAGCAGCCTTGAGGGTACCAATCAGCCCCAGCATTTT
CASSLEGTNQPQHF
>TRBV29-1|-|TRBD2|TRBJ2-1|15
TGCAGCGTCGAGGGACTAGCGGAAAATTACAATGAGCAGTTCTTC
CSVEGLAENYNEQFF
>TRBV11-2|few|-|TRBJ1-1|14
TGTGCCAGCAGCTTAGGAAGCTTGGGGACAGAAGCTTTCTTT
CASSLGSLGTEAFF
>TRBV2|many|TRBD2|TRBJ2-3|11
TGTGCCAGCAGTAAGTGGACTAGCCGACATTTT
CASSKWTSRHF
>TRBV27|many|-|TRBJ2-1|13
TGTGCCAGCAGTAGTAGGGGCCACAATGAGCAGTTCTTC
CASSSRGHNEQFF
>TRBV29-1|-|-|TRBJ1-2|11
TGCAGCGTCTTCAGGACAGATGGCTACACCTTC
CSVFRTDGYTF
>TRBV11-2|-|-|TRBJ2-1|12
TGTGCCAGCAGCCAAGAGACCCTTGAGCAGTTCTTC
CASSQETLEQFF
>TRBV29-1|few|-|TRBJ1-2|11
TGCAGCGCCGACAGGTCACCTGGCTACACCTTC
CSADRSPGYTF
>TRBV20-1|few|-|TRBJ2-7|11
TGCAGTGCTAGAGCTTACAACGAGCAGTACTTC
CSARAYNEQYF
>TRBV7-2|many|TRBD1|TRBJ1-2|15
TGTGCCAGCAGCCCCCGGGACAGGGTGGTGTATGGCTACACCTTC
CASSPRDRVVYGYTF
>TRBV7-9|-|-|TRBJ2-5|15
TGTGCCAGCAGCTTAGCGCTAGGGATGGAGGAGACCCAGTACTTC
CASSLALGMEETQYF
>TRBV2|many|-|TRBJ1-4|14
TGTGCCAGCAAGTCGAATATGGATAATGAAAAACTGTTTTTT
CASKSNMDNEKLFF
>TRBV5-1|-|TRBD2|TRBJ2-1|15
TGCGCCAGCAGCAGGACTAGCGGGACTTACAATGAGCAGTTCTTC
CASSRTSGTYNEQFF
>TRBV20-1|few|TRBD2|TRBJ2-3|12
TGCAGTGCTCGCGCGGGAGACTTGACGCAGTATTTT
CSARAGDLTQYF
>TRBV6-2/TRBV6-3|-|-|TRBJ1-1|13
TGTGCCAGCGGTCAGCGTCCAGGGCCTGAAGCTTTCTTT
CASGQRPGPEAFF
>TRBV5-1|-|-|TRBJ1-1|14
TGCGCCAGCAGCTTGGGAGGACCCAACACTGAAGCTTTCTTT
CASSLGGPNTEAFF
>TRBV6-6|few|-|TRBJ2-1|13
TGTGCCAGCACCCGACAGGCCGGGGATGAGCAGTTCTTC
CASTRQAGDEQFF
>TRBV24-1|few|-|TRBJ2-1|12
TGTGCCACCAGTGATTTGTCCGGGCAGCAGTTCTTC
CATSDLSGQQFF
>TRBV3-1|-|TRBD1|TRBJ1-1|16
TGTGCCAGCAGCCCCAGTGTGGGACAGGGCTTGACTGAAGCTTTCTTT
CASSPSVGQGLTEAFF
>TRBV7-9|many|-|TRBJ1-3|15
TGTGCCAGCAGCTTACCCGGACTCTCTGGAAACACCATATATTTT
CASSLPGLSGNTIYF
>TRBV28|-|TRBD2|TRBJ2-1|16
TGTGCCAGCAGTTCCGAGACTAGCGGGAGTTCGCATGAGCAGTTCTTC
CASSSETSGSSHEQFF
>TRBV5-1|few|TRBD1|TRBJ2-5|14
TGCGCCAGCAGCCACGGACAGGTCCGGGAGACCCAGTACTTC
CASSHGQVRETQYF
>TRBV5-1|-|TRBD1|TRBJ2-4|15
TGCGCCAGCAGCGCTGGGACAGGGTCCAAAAACATTCAGTACTTC
CASSAGTGSKNIQYF
>TRBV15|few|-|TRBJ1-5|16
TGTGCCACCAGCAGAGGCACAGGGAGTTCGAATCAGCCCCAGCATTTT
CATSRGTGSSNQPQHF
>TRBV20-1|few|-|TRBJ2-6|18
TGCAGTGCGCCCTCTTCGAGACAGAGTCCCTCTGGGGCCAACGTCCTGACTTTC
CSAPSSRQSPSGANVLTF
>TRBV4-2|few|-|TRBJ2-7|14
TGTGCCAGCAGCCAGACTAGTGGGGCCTACGAGCAGTACTTC
CASSQTSGAYEQYF
>TRBV5-1|-|-|TRBJ2-7|14
TGCGCCAGCAGCTTCCTGAACTGGGAGCGCGAGCAGTACTTC
CASSFLNWEREQYF
>TRBV11-2|-|-|TRBJ2-2|17
TGTGCCAGCAGCTTAGATGGGGCTGCAACGCAAACCGGGGAGCTGTTTTTT
CASSLDGAATQTGELFF